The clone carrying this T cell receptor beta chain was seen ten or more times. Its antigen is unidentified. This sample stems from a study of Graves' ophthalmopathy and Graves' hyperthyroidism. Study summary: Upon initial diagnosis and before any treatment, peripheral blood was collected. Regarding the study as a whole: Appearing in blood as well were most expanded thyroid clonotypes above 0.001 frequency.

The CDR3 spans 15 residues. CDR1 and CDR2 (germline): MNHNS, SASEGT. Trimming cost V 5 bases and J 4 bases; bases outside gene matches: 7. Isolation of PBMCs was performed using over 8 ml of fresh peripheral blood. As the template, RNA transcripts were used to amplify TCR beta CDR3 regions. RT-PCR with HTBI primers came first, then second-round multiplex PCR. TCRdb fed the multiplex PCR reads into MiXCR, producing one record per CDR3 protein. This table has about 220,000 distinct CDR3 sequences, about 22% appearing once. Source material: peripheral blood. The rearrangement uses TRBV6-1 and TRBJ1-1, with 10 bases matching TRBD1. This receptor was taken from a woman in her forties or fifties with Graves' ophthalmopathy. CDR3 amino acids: CASSRIDRGLTEAFF. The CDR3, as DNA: TGTGCCAGCAGTCGAATCGACAGGGGGCTCACTGAAGCTTTCTTT.